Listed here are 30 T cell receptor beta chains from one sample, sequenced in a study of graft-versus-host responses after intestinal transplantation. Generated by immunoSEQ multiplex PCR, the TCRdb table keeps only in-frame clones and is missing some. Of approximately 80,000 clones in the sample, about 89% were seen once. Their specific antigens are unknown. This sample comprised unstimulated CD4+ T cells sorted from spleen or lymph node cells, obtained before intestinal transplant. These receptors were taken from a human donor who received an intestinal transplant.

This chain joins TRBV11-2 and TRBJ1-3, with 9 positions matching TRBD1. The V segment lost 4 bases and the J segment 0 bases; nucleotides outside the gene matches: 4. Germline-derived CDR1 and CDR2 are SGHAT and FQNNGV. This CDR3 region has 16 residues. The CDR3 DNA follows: TGTGCCAGCAGCTCGTTGGACAGGGGCTCTGGAAACACCATATATTTT. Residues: CASSSLDRGSGNTIYF.

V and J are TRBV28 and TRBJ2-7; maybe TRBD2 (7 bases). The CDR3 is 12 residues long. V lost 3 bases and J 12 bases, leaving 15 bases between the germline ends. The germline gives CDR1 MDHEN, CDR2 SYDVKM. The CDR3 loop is CASSFPGGGGYF. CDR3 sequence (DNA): TGTGCCAGCAGTTTCCCGGGGGGAGGGGGGTACTTC. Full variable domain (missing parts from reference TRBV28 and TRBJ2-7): DVKVTQSSRYLVKRTGEKVFLECVQDMDHENMFWYRQDPGLGLRLIYFSYDVKMKEKGDIPEGYSVSREKKERFSLILESASTNQTSMYLCASSFPGGGGYFGPGTRLTVT.

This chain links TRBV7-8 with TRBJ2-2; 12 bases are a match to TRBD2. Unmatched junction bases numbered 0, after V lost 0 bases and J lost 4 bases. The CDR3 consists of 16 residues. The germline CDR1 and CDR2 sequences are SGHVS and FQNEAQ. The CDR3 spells CASSLALAGGTGELFF. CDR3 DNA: TGTGCCAGCAGCTTAGCACTAGCGGGGGGCACCGGGGAGCTGTTTTTT. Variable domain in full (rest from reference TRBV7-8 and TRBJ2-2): GAGVSQSPRYKVAKRGQDVALRCDPISGHVSLFWYQQALGQGPEFLTYFQNEAQLDKSGLPSDRFFAERPEGSVSTLKIQRTQQEDSAVYLCASSLALAGGTGELFFGEGSRLTVL.

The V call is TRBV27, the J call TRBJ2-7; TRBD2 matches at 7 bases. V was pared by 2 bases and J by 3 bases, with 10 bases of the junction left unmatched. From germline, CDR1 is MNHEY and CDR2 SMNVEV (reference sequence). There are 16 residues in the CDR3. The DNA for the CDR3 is TGTGCCAGCAGTTTAAGGGGAGGGTCCATTCTCTACGAGCAGTACTTC. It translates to CASSLRGGSILYEQYF.

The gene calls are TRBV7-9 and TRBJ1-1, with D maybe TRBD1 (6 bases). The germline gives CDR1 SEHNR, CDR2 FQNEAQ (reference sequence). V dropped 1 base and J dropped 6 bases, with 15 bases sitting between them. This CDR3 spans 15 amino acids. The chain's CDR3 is CASSLEVGGGPEAFF. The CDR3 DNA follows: TGTGCCAGCAGCTTAGAAGTAGGGGGGGGCCCTGAAGCTTTCTTT.

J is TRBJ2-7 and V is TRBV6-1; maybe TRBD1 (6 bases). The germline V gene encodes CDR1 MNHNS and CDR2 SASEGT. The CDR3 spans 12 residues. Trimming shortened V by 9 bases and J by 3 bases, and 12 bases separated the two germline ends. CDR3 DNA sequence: TGTGCCAGTCGGGACAATATCTACGAGCAGTACTTC. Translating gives CASRDNIYEQYF.

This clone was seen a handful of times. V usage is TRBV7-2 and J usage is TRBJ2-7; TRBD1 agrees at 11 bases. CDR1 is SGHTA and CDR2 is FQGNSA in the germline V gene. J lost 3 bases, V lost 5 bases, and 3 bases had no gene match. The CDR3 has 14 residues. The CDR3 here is CASSPGTGGYEQYF. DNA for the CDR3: TGTGCCAGCAGCCCCGGGACAGGGGGCTACGAGCAGTACTTC.

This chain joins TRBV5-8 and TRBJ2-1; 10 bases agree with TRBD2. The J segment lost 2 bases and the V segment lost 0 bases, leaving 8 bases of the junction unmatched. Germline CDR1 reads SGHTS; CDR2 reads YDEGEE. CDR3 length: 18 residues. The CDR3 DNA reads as TGTGCCAGCAGCTTGGCCATTAAAAGCGGGGGGGCCTACAATGAGCAGTTCTTC. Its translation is CASSLAIKSGGAYNEQFF.

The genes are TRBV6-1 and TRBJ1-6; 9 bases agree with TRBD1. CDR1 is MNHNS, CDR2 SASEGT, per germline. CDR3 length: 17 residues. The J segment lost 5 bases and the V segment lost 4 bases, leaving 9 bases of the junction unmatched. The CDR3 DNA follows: TGTGCCAGCAGTGGCGTTTTGGGACAGGGAGATAATTCACCCCTCCACTTT. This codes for CASSGVLGQGDNSPLHF.

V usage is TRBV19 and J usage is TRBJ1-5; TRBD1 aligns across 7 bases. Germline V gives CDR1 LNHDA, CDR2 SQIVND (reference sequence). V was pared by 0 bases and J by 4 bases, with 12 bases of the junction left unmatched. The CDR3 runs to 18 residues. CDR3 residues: CASSIERTGETLNQPQHF. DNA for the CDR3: TGTGCCAGTAGTATAGAGAGGACAGGAGAGACTTTGAATCAGCCCCAGCATTTT.

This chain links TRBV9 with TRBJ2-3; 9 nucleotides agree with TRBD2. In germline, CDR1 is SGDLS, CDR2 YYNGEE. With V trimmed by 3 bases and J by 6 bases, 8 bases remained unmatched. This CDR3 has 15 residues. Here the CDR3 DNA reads TGTGCCAGCAGCGCTACTAGCGGGTACACGGATACGCAGTATTTT. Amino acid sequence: CASSATSGYTDTQYF.

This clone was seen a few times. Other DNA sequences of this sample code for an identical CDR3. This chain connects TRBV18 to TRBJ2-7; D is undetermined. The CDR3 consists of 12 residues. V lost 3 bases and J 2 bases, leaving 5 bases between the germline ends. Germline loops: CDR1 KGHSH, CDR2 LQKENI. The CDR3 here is CASSPSAYEQYF. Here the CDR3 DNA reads TGTGCCAGCTCACCGAGCGCCTACGAGCAGTACTTC.

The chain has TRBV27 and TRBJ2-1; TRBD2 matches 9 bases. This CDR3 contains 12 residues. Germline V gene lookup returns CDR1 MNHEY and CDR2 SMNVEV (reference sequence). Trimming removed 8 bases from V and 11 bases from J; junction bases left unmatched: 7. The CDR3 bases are TGTGCCAGCTCCCAGCTAGCGGGACAGCAGTTCTTC. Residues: CASSQLAGQQFF.

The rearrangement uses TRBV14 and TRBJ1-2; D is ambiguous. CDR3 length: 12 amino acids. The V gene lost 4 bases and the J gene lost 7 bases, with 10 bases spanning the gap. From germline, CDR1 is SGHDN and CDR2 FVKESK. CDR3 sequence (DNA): TGTGCCAGCAGCCCCGGAGGCATTGGCTACACCTTC. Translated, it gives CASSPGGIGYTF.

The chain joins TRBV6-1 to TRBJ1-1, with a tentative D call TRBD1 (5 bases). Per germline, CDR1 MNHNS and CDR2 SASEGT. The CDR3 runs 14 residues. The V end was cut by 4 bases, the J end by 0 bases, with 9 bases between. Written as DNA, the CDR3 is TGTGCCAGCAGTGCCTTGACAGTGAACACTGAAGCTTTCTTT. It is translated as CASSALTVNTEAFF.

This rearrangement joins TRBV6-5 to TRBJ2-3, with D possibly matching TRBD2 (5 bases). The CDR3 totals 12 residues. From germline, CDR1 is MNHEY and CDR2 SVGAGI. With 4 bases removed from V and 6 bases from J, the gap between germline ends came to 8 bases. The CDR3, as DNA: TGTGCCAGCAGTTCCCGAGGGGATACGCAGTATTTT. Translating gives CASSSRGDTQYF.

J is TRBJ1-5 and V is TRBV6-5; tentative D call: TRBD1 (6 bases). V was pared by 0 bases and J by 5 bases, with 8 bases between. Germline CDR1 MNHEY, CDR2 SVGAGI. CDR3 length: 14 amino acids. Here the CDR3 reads CASSYSGGHQPQHF. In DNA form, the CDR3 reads TGTGCCAGCAGTTACTCGGGGGGGCATCAGCCCCAGCATTTT.

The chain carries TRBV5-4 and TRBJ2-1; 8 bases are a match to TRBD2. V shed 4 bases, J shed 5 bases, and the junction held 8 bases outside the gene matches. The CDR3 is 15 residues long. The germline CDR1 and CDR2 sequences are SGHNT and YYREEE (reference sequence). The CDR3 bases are TGTGCCAGCAGCCTAAGCGGGAGTTTCGACAATGAGCAGTTCTTC. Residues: CASSLSGSFDNEQFF.

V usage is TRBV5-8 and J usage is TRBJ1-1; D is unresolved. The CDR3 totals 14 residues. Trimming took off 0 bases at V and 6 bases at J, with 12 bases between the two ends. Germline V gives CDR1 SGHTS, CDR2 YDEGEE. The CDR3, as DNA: TGTGCCAGCAGCTTGGTTTGGATGGGCGCTGAAGCTTTCTTT. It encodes CASSLVWMGAEAFF.

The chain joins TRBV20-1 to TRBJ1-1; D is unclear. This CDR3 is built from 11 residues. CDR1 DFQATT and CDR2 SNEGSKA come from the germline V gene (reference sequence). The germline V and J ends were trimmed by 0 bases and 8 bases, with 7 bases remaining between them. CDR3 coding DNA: TGCAGTGCTAGAGATACGGGGGAAGCTTTCTTT. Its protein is CSARDTGEAFF.

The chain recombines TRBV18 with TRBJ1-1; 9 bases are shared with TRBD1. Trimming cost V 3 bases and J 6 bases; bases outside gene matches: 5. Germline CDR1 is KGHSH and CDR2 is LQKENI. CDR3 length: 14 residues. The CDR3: CASSPGQGRAEAFF. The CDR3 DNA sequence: TGTGCCAGCTCACCGGGACAGGGTAGGGCTGAAGCTTTCTTT.

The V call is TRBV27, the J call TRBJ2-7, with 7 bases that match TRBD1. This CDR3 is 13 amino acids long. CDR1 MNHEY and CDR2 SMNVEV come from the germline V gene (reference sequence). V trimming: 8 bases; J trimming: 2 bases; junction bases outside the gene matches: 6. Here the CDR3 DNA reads TGTGCCAGCGGCCGACAGGGCCCCTACGAGCAGTACTTC. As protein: CASGRQGPYEQYF.

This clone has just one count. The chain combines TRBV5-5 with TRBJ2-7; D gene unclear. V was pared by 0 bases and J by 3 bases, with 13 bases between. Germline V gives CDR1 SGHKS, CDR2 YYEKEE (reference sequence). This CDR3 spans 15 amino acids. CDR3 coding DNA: TGTGCCAGCAGCTTGGCGGGTAATGGCCTCTACGAGCAGTACTTC. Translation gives CASSLAGNGLYEQYF.

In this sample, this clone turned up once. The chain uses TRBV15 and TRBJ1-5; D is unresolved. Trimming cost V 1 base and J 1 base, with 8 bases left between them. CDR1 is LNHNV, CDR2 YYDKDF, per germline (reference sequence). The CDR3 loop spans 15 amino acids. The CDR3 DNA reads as TGTGCCACCAGCAGAGTTCCAGGAAGCAATCAGCCCCAGCATTTT. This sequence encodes CATSRVPGSNQPQHF.

The CDR3 DNA reads TGTGCCAGCAGTGATTTGAGGAGCTCTGGGGCCAACGTCCTGACTTTC. As protein: CASSDLRSSGANVLTF. V usage is TRBV6-1 and J usage is TRBJ2-6; D gene ambiguous. With 3 bases removed from V and 0 bases from J, the gap between germline ends came to 9 bases. Looked up from germline, CDR1 is MNHNS and CDR2 is SASEGT. CDR3 length: 16 amino acids.

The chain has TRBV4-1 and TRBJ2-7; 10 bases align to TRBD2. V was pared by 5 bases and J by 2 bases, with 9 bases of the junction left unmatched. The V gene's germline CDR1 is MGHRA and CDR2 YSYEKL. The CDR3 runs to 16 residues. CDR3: CASSVQLAGVAYEQYF. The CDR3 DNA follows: TGCGCCAGCAGCGTTCAGCTAGCGGGAGTCGCCTACGAGCAGTACTTC.

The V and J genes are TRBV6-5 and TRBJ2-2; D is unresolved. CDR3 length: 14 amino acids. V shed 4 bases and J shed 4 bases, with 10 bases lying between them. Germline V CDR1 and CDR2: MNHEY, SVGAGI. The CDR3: CASSFTTGTGELFF. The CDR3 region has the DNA TGTGCCAGCAGTTTTACGACGGGCACCGGGGAGCTGTTTTTT.

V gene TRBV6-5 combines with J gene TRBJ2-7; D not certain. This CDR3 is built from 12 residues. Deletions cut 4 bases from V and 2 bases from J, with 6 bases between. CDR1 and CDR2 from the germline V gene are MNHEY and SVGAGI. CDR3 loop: CASSSQTYEQYF. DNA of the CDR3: TGTGCCAGCAGTTCCCAGACCTACGAGCAGTACTTC.

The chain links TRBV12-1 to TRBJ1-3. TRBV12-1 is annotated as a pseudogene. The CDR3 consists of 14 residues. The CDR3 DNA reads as TGTGCCAGCAGCTTTGTTCGGGGGGGTAACACCATATATTTT. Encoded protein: CASSFVRGGNTIYF.

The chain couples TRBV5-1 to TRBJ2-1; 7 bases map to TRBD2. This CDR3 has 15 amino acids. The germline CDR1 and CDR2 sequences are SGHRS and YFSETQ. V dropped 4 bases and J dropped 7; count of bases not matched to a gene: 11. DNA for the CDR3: TGCGCCAGCAGCCCGCGGGGAGGGGAGGGGAATGAGCAGTTCTTC. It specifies CASSPRGGEGNEQFF.